This is a list of T cell receptor beta chains from one sample in a study of T cell repertoires in cytomegalovirus infection. Their antigen targets remain unknown. TCRdb fed the reads into MiXCR, producing one record per CDR3 protein. The sample includes about 890,000 distinct CDR3 sequences, roughly 31% seen only once; the top ten take about an eighth. The sample consisted of cultured CD8+ T cells from PBMCs, taken from culture after CMV antigen stimulation. The receptors here all came from a human donor in good health (CMV status not recorded). Some clones in this sample may be carry-over from other donors' samples. Each CDR3 is given with its conserved first and last residue. Part of the rows lack a size; the others show once, few, many or a class for expanded clones.

clone size | J gene | V gene | CDR3 protein
NA | TRBJ1-5 | TRBV7-9 | CASSLGGGEQPQHF
NA | TRBJ2-1 | TRBV27 | CASSSYRGARSEQFF
few | TRBJ2-5 | TRBV11-2 | CASSPRAARKETQYF
NA | TRBJ2-1 | TRBV4-1 | CASSLSGTSGGVEQFF
NA | TRBJ1-5 | TRBV7-6 | CASSATGEGGEPQHF
many | TRBJ2-3 | TRBV27 | CASSLFPSGADTQYF
NA | TRBJ2-3 | TRBV2 | CASREGLADTDTQYF
NA | TRBJ1-2 | TRBV7-6 | CASSPWDGNYGYTF
many | TRBJ2-5 | TRBV7-6 | CASSTRTSGGPRETQYF
many | TRBJ2-1 | TRBV4-1 | CASSLRDGGSYNEQFF
few | TRBJ2-3 | TRBV2 | CASSEAQYTDTQYF
few | TRBJ2-7 | TRBV12-3/TRBV12-4 | CASSIGQTQEQYF
NA | TRBJ2-1 | TRBV3-1 | CASSLRLGLVGWKFF
few | TRBJ1-4 | TRBV28 | CASSLNIGTLNEKLFF
NA | TRBJ2-3 | TRBV4-2 | CANSRGLGGGTDTQYF
NA | TRBJ2-3 | TRBV4-2 | CASSQVLAGGRNTQYF
few | TRBJ1-2 | TRBV7-2 | CASSFIWDRDTNGYTF
few | TRBJ2-2 | TRBV4-1 | CASSRRAGQGPGELFF
NA | TRBJ2-3 | TRBV6-2/TRBV6-3 | CASSTDPPDADTQYF
NA | TRBJ2-2 | TRBV20-1 | CSARDQDRYTGELFF
few | TRBJ2-3 | TRBV7-2 | CASSSQTADTQYF
few | TRBJ2-1 | TRBV19 | CASSTLYEAAGGGNNEQFF
NA | TRBJ1-1 | TRBV19 | CASSIDGTGTSEAFF
few | TRBJ2-4 | TRBV10-3 | CAISESIKSGGTLAKNIQYF
few | TRBJ1-1 | TRBV10-3 | CAISAQGWNTEAFF
NA | TRBJ2-1 | TRBV7-9 | CASSGTSGSHNEQFF
NA | TRBJ2-1 | TRBV19 | CASSIGGNLINEQFF
NA | TRBJ1-2 | TRBV7-6 | CASDRGQGRNTF
many | TRBJ1-2 | TRBV27 | CASSPGTGGGYTF
many | TRBJ1-1 | TRBV7-2 | CASSPLGNTEAFF
NA | TRBJ2-3 | TRBV27 | CASSSLAGAYTDTQYF
once | TRBJ1-5 | TRBV27 | CASRLGASGVSNQPQHF
few | TRBJ2-7 | TRBV7-6 | CASSLEETDYEQYF
NA | TRBJ2-6 | TRBV28 | CASSYRDRPPGANVLTF
few | TRBJ2-3 | TRBV2 | CASSVWLTDTQYF
few | TRBJ1-5 | TRBV4-1 | CASSPESSGGLQPQHF
once | TRBJ2-7 | TRBV7-3 | CASSLSSAVLGEQYF
once | TRBJ1-2 | TRBV20-1 | CRPSEDRVAPANYGYTF
NA | TRBJ1-2 | TRBV7-8 | CASSLYAANYGYTF
few | TRBJ1-2 | TRBV7-9 | CASSPPSGRNYGYTF
few | TRBJ2-4 | TRBV29-1 | CSVRSAKNIQYF
many | TRBJ1-1 | TRBV7-9 | CASSSGQVNTEAFF
NA | TRBJ2-7 | TRBV7-9 | CASSWPGGEGEQYF
NA | TRBJ2-1 | TRBV24-1 | CATSDLGAGDEQFF
few | TRBJ2-1 | TRBV7-8 | CASSLSTSGGNFNEQFF
NA | TRBJ2-5 | TRBV7-2 | CASSPGDPLVRSTPPEETQYF
few | TRBJ1-2 | TRBV5-5 | CASSFLSEDYGYTF
few | TRBJ2-7 | TRBV7-9 | CASSYRGGSSYEQYF
NA | TRBJ2-1 | TRBV27 | CASSLSAGWYEQFF
NA | TRBJ1-6 | TRBV27 | CASSFGGGGDNSPLHF
few | TRBJ2-5 | TRBV7-8 | CASSPYRGIETQYF